Below, 24 T cell receptor beta chains from the same sample are listed, as sequenced in a study of cytomegalovirus exposure and HLA in healthy donors (dated by TCRdb to about 2017). Library method: the immunoSEQ multiplex PCR assay. For the multiplex PCR, a mixture combining 60 forward primers for TCR Vbeta segments and 13 reverse primers for TCR Jbeta segments was used. Sourced from immuneACCESS, this table was stored by TCRdb with only in-frame sequences that have V and J called. A share of the clones is absent; for the studies checked, an unresolved V gene accounts for under half, and the remainder has no known explanation. In this sample the table shows more than 95,000 clones, 60% to 80% of which occur a single time. The ten largest make up roughly 5% of the sample. Sequences were obtained from PBMCs. Receptors originate from a man between 60 and 75 years old in good health and CMV-seropositive.

The V call is TRBV4-2, the J call TRBJ2-1; 11 bases map to TRBD2. J was trimmed by 6 bases and V by 0 bases; bases with no gene match: 4. The V gene's germline CDR1 is LGHNA and CDR2 YNFKEQ. The length of the CDR3 is 16 residues. The CDR3 region is CASSQEGLAERNEQFF. The CDR3 region has the DNA TGTGCCAGCAGCCAAGAGGGACTAGCGGAGCGCAATGAGCAGTTCTTC.

This clone occurred once. J is TRBJ1-2 and V is TRBV5-4, with a tentative D call TRBD1 (5 bases). In germline, CDR1 is SGHNT, CDR2 YYREEE (reference sequence). The ends were cut back, 1 base at V and 4 bases at J, with 11 bases in the middle. CDR3 length: 14 amino acids. This CDR3 reads CASSLSGRGYGYTF. CDR3 nucleotide sequence: TGTGCCAGCAGCTTGAGTGGGAGGGGCTATGGCTACACCTTC.

In regard to this clone: Other nucleotide sequences from this sample produce the same CDR3. J is TRBJ2-2 and V is TRBV5-4; maybe TRBD1 (5 bases). V was shortened by 6 bases and J by 4 bases, with 13 bases between the two germline ends. This CDR3 contains 14 residues. CDR1 is SGHNT and CDR2 is YYREEE in the germline V gene (reference sequence). The CDR3 bases are TGTGCCAGCACGTTGGACAAGGGCACCGGGGAGCTGTTTTTT. Its protein is CASTLDKGTGELFF.

This rearrangement joins TRBV2 to TRBJ2-7, with D possibly being TRBD1 (5 bases). With 10 bases removed from V and 5 bases from J, the gap between germline ends came to 12 bases. This CDR3 spans 11 amino acids. Germline values: CDR1 SNHLY, CDR2 FYNNEI. The CDR3 sequence: CATAQGNEQYF. The CDR3 nucleotides read TGTGCCACCGCCCAGGGCAACGAGCAGTACTTC.

This clone has just one count. At one end, the junction sequence differs from germline, possibly due to a read error. The same CDR3 can be traced to other DNA sequences in this sample. The rearrangement joins TRBV6-1 to TRBJ1-1; tentatively, D is TRBD1 (6 bases). CDR3 length: 15 amino acids. Germline V CDR1 and CDR2: MNHNS, SASEGT. CDR3 sequence: CASNEPGQGFTEAFF. CDR3 coding DNA: TGTGCCAGCAATGAACCGGGGCAGGGGTTTACTGAAGCTTTCTTT.

The rearrangement joins TRBV4-3 to TRBJ2-7; 8 positions match TRBD1. Germline CDR1 and CDR2: LGHNA and YSLEER. This CDR3 is built from 15 residues. J gave up 1 base and V 6 bases, and 8 bases lay outside the gene matches. The CDR3 nucleotides are TGCGCCAGCAGTGCTAGGACAGGGTCTTCCTACGAGCAGTACTTC. It specifies CASSARTGSSYEQYF.

The chain recombines TRBV7-6 with TRBJ2-1, with TRBD1 matching 10 bases. Trimming cost V 5 bases and J 9 bases; bases outside gene matches: 13. The germline V gene has CDR1 SGHVS and CDR2 FNYEAQ. The CDR3 consists of 16 residues. The CDR3 protein is CASSLLSRDRGGEQFF. CDR3 nucleotide sequence: TGTGCCAGCAGCCTCCTGTCCCGGGACAGGGGCGGTGAGCAGTTCTTC. The entire variable domain, with the rest obtained from reference TRBV7-6 and TRBJ2-1, is as follows: GAGVSQSPRYKVTKRGQDVALRCDPISGHVSLYWYRQALGQGPEFLTYFNYEAQQDKSGLPNDRFSAERPEGSISTLTIQRTEQRDSAMYRCASSLLSRDRGGEQFFGPGTRLTVL.

This clone has more than one count but fewer than ten. CDR3 nucleotide sequence: TGTGCCAGCAGCGCAGGACAGACAAATGAAAAACTGTTTTTT. Protein: CASSAGQTNEKLFF. The chain carries TRBV4-2 and TRBJ1-4, with a tentative D call TRBD1 (6 bases). The germline gives CDR1 LGHNA, CDR2 YNFKEQ. The CDR3 extends over 14 amino acids. V was cut by 5 bases and J by 5 bases, with 12 bases left in between.

V and J are TRBV5-1 and TRBJ2-5, with D perhaps TRBD2 (6 bases). The CDR3 is 16 residues long. V was shortened by 0 bases and J by 5 bases, with 17 bases between the two germline ends. Germline CDR1 reads SGHRS; CDR2 reads YFSETQ. CDR3 residues: CASSLANIGGRETQYF. The CDR3 region has the DNA TGCGCCAGCAGCTTGGCCAACATCGGAGGGCGGGAGACCCAGTACTTC.

The chain uses TRBV21-1 and TRBJ1-2. TRBV21-1 constitutes a pseudogene. The CDR3 is 12 residues long. For the CDR3, the DNA is TGTGCCAGCAGCAAACGTCGGGGATGCTACACCTTC. Protein product: CASSKRRGCYTF.

CDR3 sequence (DNA): TGTGCCAGCAGCCACGGACAGGGCGGCACCGGGGAGCTGTTTTTT. Translated: CASSHGQGGTGELFF. This chain joins TRBV6-6 and TRBJ2-2; 8 bases align to TRBD1. The junction had 7 bases not matched to a gene; V was cut back by 6 bases and J by 4 bases. The CDR3 consists of 15 residues. CDR1 and CDR2 (germline): MNHNY, SVGAGI (reference sequence).

The genes are TRBV19 and TRBJ2-1; D gene uncertain. The CDR3 runs 10 residues. Between the trimmed V and J ends, which lost 5 bases and 7 bases, there was a span of 3 bases. The germline CDR1 and CDR2 sequences are LNHDA and SQIVND (reference sequence). Written as DNA, the CDR3 is TGTGCCAGTAGTTCTAATGAGCAGTTCTTC. This sequence encodes CASSSNEQFF.

This sequence joins TRBV7-7 and TRBJ2-5; D possibly corresponds to TRBD2 (5 bases). Germline lookup yields CDR1 SSHAT and CDR2 FNYEAQ (reference sequence). The CDR3 loop spans 12 amino acids. V was clipped by 4 bases and J by 5 bases, with 8 bases between them. The CDR3 DNA follows: TGTGCCAGCAGCTCAACGGGGGAGACCCAGTACTTC. This sequence encodes CASSSTGETQYF.

This chain joins TRBV4-2 and TRBJ2-1; D is perhaps TRBD1 (5 bases). V was trimmed by 1 base and J by 9 bases, leaving 10 bases between them. CDR1 is LGHNA, CDR2 YNFKEQ, per germline. This CDR3 contains 13 residues. CDR3 in DNA: TGTGCCAGCAGCCAAGGCAGGGTAGGTGAGCAGTTCTTC. Protein sequence: CASSQGRVGEQFF.

The chain couples TRBV29-1 to TRBJ2-2; a weak D match, TRBD1 (6 bases). Trimming shortened V by 4 bases and J by 1 base, and 10 bases separated the two germline ends. Germline CDR1 reads SQVTM; CDR2 reads ANQGSEA. CDR3 length: 14 amino acids. CDR3 loop: CSVGHRVNTGELFF. The CDR3 region has the DNA TGCAGCGTTGGACACAGGGTGAACACCGGGGAGCTGTTTTTT.

The chain couples TRBV9 to TRBJ1-4, with a weak D call TRBD1 (6 bases). V shed 3 bases and J shed 0 bases, with 12 bases lying between them. The V gene's germline CDR1 is SGDLS and CDR2 YYNGEE. This CDR3 is 16 amino acids long. CDR3 protein: CASSALDRSTNEKLFF. CDR3 nucleotides: TGTGCCAGCAGCGCTCTGGACAGATCAACTAATGAAAAACTGTTTTTT. Using reference TRBV9 and TRBJ1-4 for the parts outside the CDR3, the full variable domain is DSGVTQTPKHLITATGQRVTLRCSPRSGDLSVYWYQQSLDQGLQFLIQYYNGEERAKGNILERFSAQQFPDLHSELNLSSLELGDSALYFCASSALDRSTNEKLFFGSGTQLSVL.

Notes on this clone: Other DNA variants within this sample encode the same CDR3. The chain couples TRBV14 to TRBJ2-3, with TRBD2 identical over 10 bases. Germline V gene sequence: CDR1 SGHDN, CDR2 FVKESK. Germline trimming cut 4 bases from V and 2 bases from J; bases unmatched to any gene: 9. The CDR3 has 17 amino acids. CDR3 coding DNA: TGTGCCAGCAGCCCTCTCCAAGCGGGGGGGTCCACAGATACGCAGTATTTT. The encoded protein is CASSPLQAGGSTDTQYF. Supplemented by reference TRBV14 and TRBJ2-3, the full variable domain reads EAGVTQFPSHSVIEKGQTVTLRCDPISGHDNLYWYRRVMGKEIKFLLHFVKESKQDESGMPNNRFLAERTGGTYSTLKVQPAELEDSGVYFCASSPLQAGGSTDTQYFGPGTRLTVL.

The chain combines TRBV27 with TRBJ2-5, with D perhaps TRBD1 (6 bases). The V end lost 8 bases, the J end lost 3 bases, and 10 bases lay between the germline ends. The CDR3 runs 12 residues. Germline values: CDR1 MNHEY, CDR2 SMNVEV (reference sequence). The CDR3 is CASWGQKETQYF. The CDR3 region has the DNA TGTGCCAGCTGGGGGCAGAAAGAGACCCAGTACTTC.

CDR3 DNA sequence: TGTGCCAGCAGTGATGTCAAAGCGGGGAACACTGAAGCTTTCTTT. Amino acids: CASSDVKAGNTEAFF. The rearrangement links TRBV2 to TRBJ1-1, with D uncertain. Germline V gives CDR1 SNHLY, CDR2 FYNNEI. The CDR3 runs 15 residues. Trimming left V 3 bases short and J 1 base short, with 12 bases between.

This chain joins TRBV2 and TRBJ2-5, with 10 bases fitting TRBD2. Germline V gene lookup returns CDR1 SNHLY and CDR2 FYNNEI. This CDR3 comprises 14 residues. J was trimmed by 2 bases and V by 7 bases; bases with no gene match: 4. CDR3 in amino acids: CASILSGGQETQYF. In DNA form, the CDR3 reads TGTGCCAGCATCCTTAGCGGGGGGCAAGAGACCCAGTACTTC.

A single count supports this clone. J is TRBJ1-2 and V is TRBV10-2; 12 bases fit TRBD1. Trimming took 2 bases from V and 5 from J; bases not matched to a gene: 3. The CDR3 length is 15 residues. Germline CDR1 and CDR2: WSHSY and SAAADI. CDR3 in DNA: TGCGCCAGCAGTGAGACGGGACAGGGGGCTTATGGCTACACCTTC. Translated, it gives CASSETGQGAYGYTF.

The chain couples TRBV6-6 to TRBJ2-7; tentatively, D is TRBD2 (5 bases). The CDR3 runs to 13 residues. The germline V gene has CDR1 MNHNY and CDR2 SVGAGI (reference sequence). V was clipped by 5 bases and J by 2 bases, with 10 bases between them. The CDR3 DNA follows: TGTGCCAGCAGTGAGGGAAAAGCCTACGAGCAGTACTTC. It encodes CASSEGKAYEQYF.

Concerning this clone itself: At the DNA level, this CDR3 is encoded by other sequences in the same sample as well. V is TRBV18 and J is TRBJ1-1; no clear D. Trimming took 0 bases from V and 2 from J, leaving 7 bases between them. CDR1 is KGHSH, CDR2 LQKENI, per germline. The CDR3 runs to 14 residues. The CDR3 region is CASSPPSVNTEAFF. CDR3 in DNA: TGTGCCAGCTCACCACCGTCGGTTAACACTGAAGCTTTCTTT.

The rearrangement joins TRBV6-6 to TRBJ1-6, with 10 bases aligning to TRBD1. Trimming at V came to 0 bases and at J to 8 bases, leaving 1 base not matched to a gene. The CDR3 covers 15 residues. In germline, CDR1 is MNHNY, CDR2 SVGAGI (reference sequence). The CDR3: CASSYSGTGDSPLHF. For the CDR3, the DNA is TGTGCCAGCAGTTACTCCGGGACAGGGGATTCACCCCTCCACTTT.